The present TCR beta chain was sequenced within a study of CD8 T cells in ankylosing spondylitis. Findings of the study overall: From matched ankylosing spondylitis synovial fluid, disease-linked clones were reportedly recovered at significantly enriched levels. Reactive arthritis synovial fluid and blood were previously reported to contain some motif variants. Clones linked to disease, bearing a CD8+ phenotype, were relatively rare in peripheral blood. One TCR beta motif, made up of roughly eight highly homologous variants, appeared characteristic of ankylosing spondylitis blood.

Molecular-barcoded quantitative 5'-RACE produced these TCR beta libraries. TCRdb re-called the 5' RACE reads through MiXCR, storing one row per CDR3 protein. The table has 390,000 or so distinct CDR3 sequences, approximately 20% seen once. The CDR3 has 13 amino acids. The germline V and J ends were trimmed by 7 bases and 12 bases, with 22 bases remaining between them. CDR1 SQVTM and CDR2 ANQGSEA come from the germline V gene. The sample holds a few counts of this clonotype. Its antigen is as yet unknown. The sequence was obtained from a male donor with ankylosing spondylitis. The genes are TRBV29-1 and TRBJ2-1; no clear D. Sequencing used blood, either unsorted or a sorted T cell fraction (not recorded which). The CDR3 DNA follows: TGCAGCGCCTTGACCCCTTTTTCTGAAGGGCAGTTCTTC. It codes for CSALTPFSEGQFF.